Sequencing of this TCR beta chain was carried out in a study of lymphopenia after photon versus proton radiotherapy. V lost 5 bases and J lost 1, with 13 bases in between. Germline lookup yields CDR1 MDHEN and CDR2 SYDVKM. This CDR3 has 15 amino acids. The protocol was immunoSEQ multiplex PCR, while the TCRdb copy is restricted to in-frame clones and leaves out a portion. This table holds about 42,000 clones, about 83% found once. The genes are TRBV28 and TRBJ2-3; D unclear. The sequenced sample was peripheral blood, obtained from a patient treated with proton-based radiotherapy. The TCR was taken from a woman aged 70-85 years with pancreatic cancer. The chain's CDR3 is CASSGPGGGTDTQYF. The CDR3 DNA is TGTGCCAGCAGTGGGCCGGGTGGGGGCACAGATACGCAGTATTTT.